This paragraph reports one T cell receptor beta chain. V was shortened by 5 bases and J by 1 base, with 14 bases between the two germline ends. The germline V gene has CDR1 LNHNV and CDR2 YYDKDF (reference sequence). This CDR3 comprises 15 residues. Original analysis: For nucleated cells, counts were estimated from reference gene primer amplification. Clones were sequenced by immunoSEQ multiplex PCR, and TCRdb holds only the in-frame ones, with some missing. The DNA was the basis for D and trimming; V, J and clone size are from that table. Among about 110,000 clones listed, 80% to 90% were seen once. This entry comes from a study of blood T cell repertoires in COVID-19. About the research overall: There were acute and convalescent COVID-19 samples, and they came from the United States, Italy and Spain. PBMCs, B-cell-depleted T cells, or T cells provided the cDNA or gDNA that made up the material.

This chain joins TRBV15 and TRBJ2-5; D gene uncertain. Sequencing used peripheral blood. The TCR comes from a woman of 80 years or more with active or convalescent COVID-19. The CDR3 protein is CATSREYSLQETQYF. CDR3 in DNA: TGTGCCACCAGCCGTGAGTATTCACTCCAAGAGACCCAGTACTTC.